This T cell receptor (beta chain) is drawn from a study of response to subunit inactivated influenza vaccine. From germline, CDR1 is LGHNA and CDR2 YNFKEQ. Trimming removed 3 bases from V and 6 bases from J, with 12 bases in between. The CDR3 contains 14 residues. TCRdb fed the RT-PCR reads into MiXCR, producing one record per CDR3 protein. The sample records more than 600,000 distinct CDR3 sequences, under 20% being singletons. This clonotype was counted only a few times. The chain employs TRBV4-2 and TRBJ1-5, with D possibly TRBD1 on 6 matching bases. This sample comprised PBMCs from blood, obtained roughly 5 days after vaccination. This clonotype was obtained from a man aged 45-65 years who received an inactivated influenza vaccine. The CDR3 spells CASSQASGAQPQHF. The CDR3 DNA sequence: TGTGCCAGCAGCCAGGCTTCAGGGGCTCAGCCCCAGCATTTT.